The subject of this entry is one T cell receptor beta chain. What it binds is not known. Germline V gives CDR1 LNHDA, CDR2 SQIVND (reference sequence). CDR3 length equals 17 residues. V lost 0 bases to trimming and J lost 0 bases, with 13 bases between them. TCRdb used MiXCR to reprocess the 5' RACE reads, holding one entry per CDR3 protein. The sample yields approximately 150,000 distinct CDR3 sequences, roughly 14% seen once. This specimen belongs to a study of T-cell memory formation after mild COVID-19. The study, taken as a whole, reports: CD4+ contracting clones lay mainly in CM and EM, CD8+ ones in EMRA. Among clones peaking at day 37 in the second wave, SARS-CoV-2 specificity remained unconfirmed. Pre-infection memory harbored some responding clones, suggesting cross-reactive memory joined. CD4+ bias marked clones expanding day 15 to 37, unlike balanced contracting clones.

Sequencing used PBMCs or a T cell subset sorted from them (not recorded which). The source is an adult woman who had mild COVID-19 (a few samples of this study predate the infection). Cell type and time point are not known. The chain recombines TRBV19 with TRBJ2-3; TRBD2 is a possible D gene (6 bases). In DNA form, the CDR3 reads TGTGCCAGTAGTATAGATGGGGCTAGCGCTAGCACAGATACGCAGTATTTT. This sequence encodes CASSIDGASASTDTQYF.